These T cell receptor beta chains were read from a single sample in a study of blood T cell repertoires in COVID-19. The repertoire was sequenced with immunoSEQ multiplex PCR; TCRdb's copy has only in-frame clones and lacks some. Of about 200,000 clones listed, around 81% were seen once; the top ten hold around 5.1%. The sample was peripheral blood. The source is a woman aged 70-85 years with acute or convalescent COVID-19. The CDR3 runs from the conserved cysteine through the conserved F or W. D genes are given only for firm matches. Size tells how often a clone was seen (once, few, many) or the class of an expanded clone, and some rows leave it out.

clone size: NA; D gene: TRBD2; J gene: TRBJ2-2; V gene: TRBV4-2; CDR3 protein: CASSQGSGSGTGELFF; CDR3 DNA: TGTGCCAGCAGCCAAGGAAGCGGGAGTGGGACCGGGGAGCTGTTTTTT
clone size: once; D gene: NA; J gene: TRBJ2-1; V gene: TRBV27; CDR3 protein: CASTRMGLTFGNEQFF; CDR3 DNA: TGTGCCAGCACCCGTATGGGACTGACTTTTGGGAATGAGCAGTTCTTC
clone size: NA; D gene: TRBD1; J gene: TRBJ1-5; V gene: TRBV2; CDR3 protein: CASGGQGLSNQPQHF; CDR3 DNA: TGTGCCAGCGGAGGACAGGGACTAAGCAATCAGCCCCAGCATTTT
clone size: NA; D gene: NA; J gene: TRBJ2-5; V gene: TRBV28; CDR3 protein: CASRTPTGTETQYF; CDR3 DNA: TGTGCCAGCAGAACCCCTACAGGGACCGAGACCCAGTACTTC
clone size: NA; D gene: NA; J gene: TRBJ1-5; V gene: TRBV4-1; CDR3 protein: CASSQDGGGNQPQHF; CDR3 DNA: TGCGCCAGCAGCCAAGATGGGGGGGGCAATCAGCCCCAGCATTTT
clone size: NA; D gene: TRBD2; J gene: TRBJ2-6; V gene: TRBV5-1; CDR3 protein: CASSSGSGGANVLTF; CDR3 DNA: TGCGCCAGCAGTAGCGGGAGTGGTGGGGCCAACGTCCTGACTTTC
clone size: NA; D gene: NA; J gene: TRBJ1-3; V gene: TRBV10-3; CDR3 protein: CAINGDSAGNTIYF; CDR3 DNA: TGTGCCATCAATGGGGACTCCGCTGGAAACACCATATATTTT
clone size: many; D gene: NA; J gene: TRBJ2-6; V gene: TRBV4-2; CDR3 protein: CASSQDYNSGANVLTF; CDR3 DNA: TGTGCCAGCAGCCAAGATTACAACTCTGGGGCCAACGTCCTGACTTTC
clone size: NA; D gene: TRBD2; J gene: TRBJ2-1; V gene: TRBV6-5; CDR3 protein: CASRGTSEYNEQFF; CDR3 DNA: TGTGCCAGCAGAGGGACTAGCGAGTACAATGAGCAGTTCTTC
clone size: NA; D gene: NA; J gene: TRBJ2-7; V gene: TRBV29-1; CDR3 protein: CSVVGTPLASYEQYF; CDR3 DNA: TGCAGCGTTGTTGGTACCCCATTAGCCTCCTACGAGCAGTACTTC
clone size: NA; D gene: TRBD2; J gene: TRBJ2-2; V gene: TRBV2; CDR3 protein: CASSEGVAGTGELFF; CDR3 DNA: TGTGCCAGCAGTGAAGGGGTAGCGGGCACCGGGGAGCTGTTTTTT
clone size: NA; D gene: NA; J gene: TRBJ1-1; V gene: TRBV7-2; CDR3 protein: CASSLETPGKTEAFF; CDR3 DNA: TGTGCCAGCAGCTTAGAGACCCCAGGAAAAACTGAAGCTTTCTTT
clone size: NA; D gene: TRBD2; J gene: TRBJ2-3; V gene: TRBV3-1/TRBV3-2; CDR3 protein: CASSRGGRGTDTQYF; CDR3 DNA: TGTGCCAGCAGCCGAGGCGGGAGGGGCACAGATACGCAGTATTTT
clone size: once; D gene: NA; J gene: TRBJ2-3; V gene: TRBV27; CDR3 protein: CASSAQPRRSWDTQYF; CDR3 DNA: TGTGCCAGCAGTGCGCAACCAAGGAGGTCCTGGGATACGCAGTATTTT
clone size: NA; D gene: TRBD1; J gene: TRBJ2-1; V gene: TRBV27; CDR3 protein: CASSPTGGPSYNEQFF; CDR3 DNA: TGTGCCAGCAGTCCCACAGGGGGCCCCTCCTACAATGAGCAGTTCTTC
clone size: NA; D gene: TRBD1; J gene: TRBJ2-2; V gene: TRBV5-1; CDR3 protein: CASSQRTGNTGELFF; CDR3 DNA: TGCGCCAGCAGCCAAAGGACAGGGAACACCGGGGAGCTGTTTTTT
clone size: NA; D gene: NA; J gene: TRBJ1-1; V gene: TRBV7-2; CDR3 protein: CASSLGALQNTEAFF; CDR3 DNA: TGTGCCAGCAGCTTAGGTGCATTACAGAACACTGAAGCTTTCTTT
clone size: NA; D gene: TRBD2; J gene: TRBJ2-3; V gene: TRBV19; CDR3 protein: CASSTGLAGTDTQYF; CDR3 DNA: TGTGCCAGTAGTACGGGACTAGCGGGCACAGATACGCAGTATTTT
clone size: few; D gene: TRBD1; J gene: TRBJ1-5; V gene: TRBV10-3; CDR3 protein: CAISDGTGGGNQPQHF; CDR3 DNA: TGTGCCATCAGTGATGGGACAGGGGGCGGGAATCAGCCCCAGCATTTT
clone size: NA; D gene: NA; J gene: TRBJ1-5; V gene: TRBV5-4; CDR3 protein: CASSPGPGGYSNQPQHF; CDR3 DNA: TGTGCCAGCAGCCCCGGGCCGGGGGGTTATAGCAATCAGCCCCAGCATTTT
clone size: NA; D gene: NA; J gene: TRBJ1-1; V gene: TRBV15; CDR3 protein: CATSRGGLNTEAFF; CDR3 DNA: TGTGCCACCAGCAGAGGGGGGCTGAACACTGAAGCTTTCTTT
clone size: NA; D gene: TRBD1; J gene: TRBJ2-3; V gene: TRBV2; CDR3 protein: CASSDSPGTGSTDTQYF; CDR3 DNA: TGTGCCAGCAGCGATTCTCCCGGGACAGGGAGCACAGATACGCAGTATTTT
clone size: NA; D gene: NA; J gene: TRBJ2-1; V gene: TRBV7-9; CDR3 protein: CASISGLYNEQFF; CDR3 DNA: TGTGCCAGCATCTCGGGACTGTACAATGAGCAGTTCTTC
clone size: NA; D gene: TRBD1; J gene: TRBJ1-2; V gene: TRBV2; CDR3 protein: CASSASPTGYNYGYTF; CDR3 DNA: TGTGCCAGCAGTGCCAGCCCGACAGGGTATAACTATGGCTACACCTTC
clone size: few; D gene: TRBD1; J gene: TRBJ1-6; V gene: TRBV5-5; CDR3 protein: CATGTGGDLRSPLHF; CDR3 DNA: TGTGCCACGGGGACAGGGGGCGATCTGCGTTCACCCCTCCACTTT
clone size: NA; D gene: TRBD1; J gene: TRBJ2-7; V gene: TRBV7-9; CDR3 protein: CASSLRGQGSYEQYF; CDR3 DNA: TGTGCCAGCAGCTTACGGGGACAGGGGAGCTACGAGCAGTACTTC
clone size: NA; D gene: TRBD2; J gene: TRBJ2-7; V gene: TRBV19; CDR3 protein: CASTPREGYEQYF; CDR3 DNA: TGTGCCAGTACCCCCCGGGAGGGCTACGAGCAGTACTTC
clone size: NA; D gene: NA; J gene: TRBJ1-2; V gene: TRBV2; CDR3 protein: CASSEDRGGYTF; CDR3 DNA: TGTGCCAGCAGTGAAGATCGAGGAGGCTACACCTTC
clone size: NA; D gene: NA; J gene: TRBJ2-2; V gene: TRBV12-5; CDR3 protein: CASSLGETGELFF; CDR3 DNA: TGTGCTAGTTCATTGGGCGAAACCGGGGAGCTGTTTTTT
clone size: NA; D gene: NA; J gene: TRBJ2-7; V gene: TRBV2; CDR3 protein: CASSELTIYEQYF; CDR3 DNA: TGTGCCAGCAGTGAATTGACTATCTACGAGCAGTACTTC
clone size: NA; D gene: TRBD2; J gene: TRBJ2-7; V gene: TRBV15; CDR3 protein: CATSRRLAESYEQYF; CDR3 DNA: TGTGCCACCAGCAGGCGACTAGCGGAGTCCTACGAGCAGTACTTC
clone size: NA; D gene: NA; J gene: TRBJ1-5; V gene: TRBV7-2; CDR3 protein: CASSSQGASNQPQHF; CDR3 DNA: TGTGCCAGCAGTTCACAGGGTGCGAGCAATCAGCCCCAGCATTTT
clone size: NA; D gene: TRBD2; J gene: TRBJ2-1; V gene: TRBV7-2; CDR3 protein: CASSYGTSGNQFF; CDR3 DNA: TGTGCCAGCAGCTATGGGACTAGCGGGAACCAGTTCTTC
clone size: NA; D gene: TRBD2; J gene: TRBJ2-7; V gene: TRBV3-1/TRBV3-2; CDR3 protein: CASSRLGGYSYEQYF; CDR3 DNA: TGTGCCAGCAGCCGGCTGGGGGGGTACTCCTACGAGCAGTACTTC
clone size: NA; D gene: TRBD1; J gene: TRBJ2-7; V gene: TRBV5-4; CDR3 protein: CASSGQGPTSLVREQYF; CDR3 DNA: TGTGCCAGCAGCGGACAGGGGCCTACCTCTTTAGTACGCGAGCAGTACTTC
clone size: NA; D gene: NA; J gene: TRBJ1-1; V gene: TRBV6-5; CDR3 protein: CASSYSPVMNTEAFF; CDR3 DNA: TGTGCCAGCAGTTACTCCCCGGTCATGAACACTGAAGCTTTCTTT
clone size: NA; D gene: TRBD1; J gene: TRBJ2-1; V gene: TRBV7-3; CDR3 protein: CASSSDREAYNEQFF; CDR3 DNA: TGTGCCAGCAGCTCGGACAGGGAGGCGTACAATGAGCAGTTCTTC
clone size: NA; D gene: TRBD2; J gene: TRBJ2-1; V gene: TRBV5-1; CDR3 protein: CASSNSWLAGGGEQFF; CDR3 DNA: TGCGCCAGCAGCAACTCGTGGCTAGCGGGAGGAGGAGAGCAGTTCTTC
clone size: NA; D gene: NA; J gene: TRBJ1-5; V gene: TRBV2; CDR3 protein: CASSEGTGLSNQPQHF; CDR3 DNA: TGTGCCAGCAGTGAAGGTACGGGGTTGAGCAATCAGCCCCAGCATTTT
clone size: NA; D gene: TRBD1; J gene: TRBJ1-2; V gene: TRBV7-3; CDR3 protein: CASSSSPGTANYGYTF; CDR3 DNA: TGTGCCAGCAGCTCAAGTCCCGGGACAGCCAACTATGGCTACACCTTC